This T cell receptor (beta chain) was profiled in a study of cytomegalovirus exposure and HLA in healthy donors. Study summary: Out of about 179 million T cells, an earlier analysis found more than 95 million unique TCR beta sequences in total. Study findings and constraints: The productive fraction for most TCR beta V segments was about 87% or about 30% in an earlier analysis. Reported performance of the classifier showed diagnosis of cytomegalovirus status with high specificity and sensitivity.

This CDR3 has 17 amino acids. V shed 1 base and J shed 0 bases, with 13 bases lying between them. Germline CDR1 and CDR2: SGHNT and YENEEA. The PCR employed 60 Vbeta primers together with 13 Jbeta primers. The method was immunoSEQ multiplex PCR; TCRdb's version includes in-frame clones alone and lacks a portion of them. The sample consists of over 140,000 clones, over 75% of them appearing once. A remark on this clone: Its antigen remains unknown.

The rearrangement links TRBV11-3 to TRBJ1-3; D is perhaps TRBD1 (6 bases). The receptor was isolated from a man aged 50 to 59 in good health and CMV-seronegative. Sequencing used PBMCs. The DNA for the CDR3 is TGTGCCAGCAGCTTAGCTCCGGGACAAAGCTCTGGAAACACCATATATTTT. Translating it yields CASSLAPGQSSGNTIYF. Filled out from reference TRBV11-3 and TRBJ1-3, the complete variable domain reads EAGVVQSPRYKIIEKKQPVAFWCNPISGHNTLYWYLQNLGQGPELLIRYENEEAVDDSQLPKDRFSAERLKGVDSTLKIQPAELGDSAVYLCASSLAPGQSSGNTIYFGEGSWLTVV.